These T cell receptor beta chains were read from a single sample in a study of CD8 T cells in Susac syndrome. TCRdb reprocessed the immunoSEQ multiplex PCR reads via MiXCR and lists one record per CDR3 protein. The sample has tens of thousands of distinct CDR3 sequences, 85% to 95% seen once; the top ten hold about 0.3%. The sample was CD4+ T cells from PBMCs. All receptors come from a human donor with Susac syndrome. CDR3s include the opening cysteine and the closing phenylalanine or tryptophan. A D gene is named only where the DNA matches it firmly. Clone size is given for some rows only: seen once, a few or many times, or a class if the clone is expanded.

TRBV19	NA	NA	TRBJ2-2	TGTGCCAGTAGTATCAAGGCAGCCACCGGGGAGCTGTTTTTT	CASSIKAATGELFF
TRBV28	NA	NA	TRBJ2-2	TGTGCCAGCAGTAGAGAGGCCACCGGGGAGCTGTTTTTT	CASSREATGELFF
TRBV19	NA	NA	TRBJ1-1	TGTGCCAGTAGCGCGGTGGGGAACACTGAAGCTTTCTTT	CASSAVGNTEAFF
TRBV20-1	NA	NA	TRBJ1-2	TGCAGTGCTAGAGACCCGGACAGTAACTATGGCTACACCTTC	CSARDPDSNYGYTF
TRBV2	NA	NA	TRBJ2-5	TGTGCCAGCAGTGAAATCAGGGTAGAGACCCAGTACTTC	CASSEIRVETQYF
TRBV27	NA	TRBD2	TRBJ2-7	TGTGCCAGCAGTTCCGAGCGGGGGTCCTACGAGCAGTACTTC	CASSSERGSYEQYF
TRBV28	NA	NA	TRBJ1-4	TGTGCCAGCAGCCTCAGGGTCGAGCGGCTGTTTTTT	CASSLRVERLFF
TRBV12-3/TRBV12-4	NA	NA	TRBJ2-4	TGTGCCAGCAGCTCCGTGAGGACCTTAGGAGGGATCGACAAAAACATTCAGTACTTC	CASSSVRTLGGIDKNIQYF
TRBV20-1	once	NA	TRBJ2-3	TGCAGTGCTTGGTCCAAGACAGATACGCAGTATTTT	CSAWSKTDTQYF
TRBV20-1	NA	NA	TRBJ2-5	TGCAGTGCTAGAAGAGGTCAACTAGAGACCCAGTACTTC	CSARRGQLETQYF
TRBV12-3/TRBV12-4	NA	NA	TRBJ2-2	TGTGCCAGCAGCCGACTGAACACCGGGGAGCTGTTTTTT	CASSRLNTGELFF
TRBV30	NA	NA	TRBJ2-5	TGTGCCTGGAGTCCTCCAGGGAGAGGGGAGACCCAGTACTTC	CAWSPPGRGETQYF
TRBV3-1	NA	TRBD1	TRBJ2-2	TGTGCCAGCAGCCGACAGGGGAGCACCGGGGAGCTGTTTTTT	CASSRQGSTGELFF
TRBV7-8	once	TRBD1	TRBJ1-5	TGTGCCAGCACCCCAGGGGACAGGGTCTCCGCCCAGCATTTT	CASTPGDRVSAQHF
TRBV29-1	NA	TRBD1	TRBJ1-1	TGCAGCTCATACAGGGGGCTGGGTGAAGCTTTCTTT	CSSYRGLGEAFF
TRBV18	few	NA	TRBJ2-3	TGTGCCAGCTCACCGTCTATGGACACAGATACGCAGTATTTT	CASSPSMDTDTQYF
TRBV28	NA	NA	TRBJ1-2	TGTGCCAGCAGTTTAAACGTCGGGGCTGGCTACACCTTC	CASSLNVGAGYTF
TRBV20-1	NA	NA	TRBJ2-7	TGCAGTGCTAGAGATTTCTCGGGATCTAGCCACGAGCAGTACTTC	CSARDFSGSSHEQYF
TRBV20-1	once	NA	TRBJ1-1	TGCAGTGCTAGAGGGGAGTTGGACACTGAAGCTTTCTTT	CSARGELDTEAFF
TRBV19	NA	NA	TRBJ1-5	TGTGCCAGTGGGCGGGGGGGGCCAGGCAATCAGCCCCAGCATTTT	CASGRGGPGNQPQHF
TRBV4-3	NA	TRBD1	TRBJ1-2	TGCGCCAGCAGCCAAGATCGGGCAGGGGGTGGCTACACCTTC	CASSQDRAGGGYTF
TRBV14	NA	NA	TRBJ2-5	TGTGCCAGCAGCCCTCAACGGGGGGCAGGGGGAGAGACCCAGTACTTC	CASSPQRGAGGETQYF
TRBV24-1	NA	NA	TRBJ2-1	TGTGCCACCGAGCCCGGCGCGCAGGGGGGGGTAGAACAATTTGAGCAGTTCTTC	CATEPGAQGGVEQFEQFF
TRBV12-3/TRBV12-4	NA	TRBD1	TRBJ1-1	TGTGCCAGCAGTCACAGGGGGCGTGGGGACACTGAAGCTTTCTTT	CASSHRGRGDTEAFF
TRBV9	NA	NA	TRBJ2-1	TGTGCCAGCAGCGTAGCTCCTAGTAACAATGAGCAGTTCTTC	CASSVAPSNNEQFF
TRBV2	NA	TRBD2	TRBJ2-3	TGTGCCAGCAGTTTTCCTAGCGGGGACGATACGCAGTATTTT	CASSFPSGDDTQYF
TRBV20-1	once	TRBD1	TRBJ2-7	TGCAGTGCTAGTCGCCTCGGGACAGGGGAGGCCGAGCAGTACTTC	CSASRLGTGEAEQYF
TRBV11-3	NA	NA	TRBJ1-1	TGTGCCAGCAGCTCTAGGACAGATGGGGCTGAAGCTTTCTTT	CASSSRTDGAEAFF
TRBV6-5	NA	NA	TRBJ2-7	TGTGCCAGCAGTTACGGGCGCAAGTACGAGCAGTACTTC	CASSYGRKYEQYF
TRBV5-1	NA	NA	TRBJ2-1	TGCGCCAGCAGCCAGCAGAATGAGCAGTTCTTC	CASSQQNEQFF
TRBV12-3/TRBV12-4	once	TRBD1	TRBJ2-5	TGTGCCAGCAGCCCGGACAGGGTGGAGACCCAGTACTTC	CASSPDRVETQYF
TRBV6-2/TRBV6-3	NA	NA	TRBJ1-3	TGTGCCAGCAGTTTCCTACCCAGCTCCGGAAACACCATATATTTT	CASSFLPSSGNTIYF
TRBV20-1	NA	TRBD1	TRBJ2-5	TGCAGTGCTAGAGATGGGACAGGGGGCGTACAGGGGGCCCAGTACTTC	CSARDGTGGVQGAQYF
TRBV28	NA	NA	TRBJ2-7	TGTGCCAGCACTACTATCCTCGGGAAGAGCTCCTACGAGCAGTACTTC	CASTTILGKSSYEQYF
TRBV20-1	NA	NA	TRBJ2-1	TGCAGTGCTATGGACTTAGAGGACAATGAGCAGTTCTTC	CSAMDLEDNEQFF